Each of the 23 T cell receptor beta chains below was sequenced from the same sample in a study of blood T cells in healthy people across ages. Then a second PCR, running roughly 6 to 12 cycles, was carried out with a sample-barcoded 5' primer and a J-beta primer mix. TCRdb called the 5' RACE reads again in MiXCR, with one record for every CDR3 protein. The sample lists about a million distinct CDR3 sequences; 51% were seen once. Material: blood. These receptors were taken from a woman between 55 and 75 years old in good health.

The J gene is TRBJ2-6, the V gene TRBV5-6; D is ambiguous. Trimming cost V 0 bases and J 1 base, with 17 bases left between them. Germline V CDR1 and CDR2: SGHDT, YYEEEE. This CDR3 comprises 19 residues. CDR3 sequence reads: CASSLARGSAWSGANVLTF. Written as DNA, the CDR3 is TGTGCCAGCAGCTTGGCCCGTGGCAGTGCCTGGTCTGGGGCCAACGTCCTGACTTTC. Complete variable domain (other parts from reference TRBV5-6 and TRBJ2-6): DAGVTQSPTHLIKTRGQQVTLRCSPKSGHDTVSWYQQALGQGPQFIFQYYEEEERQRGNFPDRFSGHQFPNYSSELNVNALLLGDSALYLCASSLARGSAWSGANVLTFGAGSRLTVL.

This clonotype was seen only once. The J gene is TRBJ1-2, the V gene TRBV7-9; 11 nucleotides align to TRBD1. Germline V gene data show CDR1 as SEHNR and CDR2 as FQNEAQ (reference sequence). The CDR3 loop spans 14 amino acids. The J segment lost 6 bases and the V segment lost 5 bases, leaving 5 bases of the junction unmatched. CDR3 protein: CASSTWDRGNGYTF. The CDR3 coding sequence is TGTGCCAGCAGCACCTGGGACAGGGGGAATGGCTACACCTTC.

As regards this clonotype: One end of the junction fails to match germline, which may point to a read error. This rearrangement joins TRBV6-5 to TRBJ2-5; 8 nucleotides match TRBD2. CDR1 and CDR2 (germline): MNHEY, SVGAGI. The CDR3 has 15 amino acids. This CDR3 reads CTSSAPGGRQETQYF. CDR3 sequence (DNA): TGTACCAGCAGTGCGCCGGGAGGGAGGCAAGAGACCCAGTACTTC.

The CDR3 protein is CASSPHSIWSVETQYF. The CDR3 coding sequence is TGTGCCAGCAGCCCTCACTCGATCTGGTCTGTGGAGACCCAGTACTTC. The chain joins TRBV12-3 or TRBV12-4 to TRBJ2-5; D gene unclear. The germline V and J ends were trimmed by 6 bases and 5 bases, with 22 bases remaining between them. This CDR3 comprises 16 residues.

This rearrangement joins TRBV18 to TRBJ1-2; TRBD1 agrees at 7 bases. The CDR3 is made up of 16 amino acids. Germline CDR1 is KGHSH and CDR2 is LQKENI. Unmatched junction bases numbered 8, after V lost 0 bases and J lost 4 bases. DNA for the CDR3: TGTGCCAGCTCACCACCGGGGTCCGACAGGGTCTATGGCTACACCTTC. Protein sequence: CASSPPGSDRVYGYTF.

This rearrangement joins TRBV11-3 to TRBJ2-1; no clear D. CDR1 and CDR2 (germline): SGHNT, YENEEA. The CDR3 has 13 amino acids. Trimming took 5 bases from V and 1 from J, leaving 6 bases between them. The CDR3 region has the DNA TGTGCCAGCAGCATGCAGTCCTACAATGAGCAGTTCTTC. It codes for CASSMQSYNEQFF.

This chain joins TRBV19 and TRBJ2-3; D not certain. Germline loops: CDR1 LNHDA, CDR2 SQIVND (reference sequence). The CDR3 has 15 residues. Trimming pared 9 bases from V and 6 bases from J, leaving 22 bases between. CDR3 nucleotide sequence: TGTGCCAGCTGCGATAGGAGTTATTCACAGGATACGCAGTATTTT. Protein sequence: CASCDRSYSQDTQYF. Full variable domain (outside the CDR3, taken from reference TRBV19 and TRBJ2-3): DGGITQSPKYLFRKEGQNVTLSCEQNLNHDAMYWYRQDPGQGLRLIYYSQIVNDFQKGDIAEGYSVSREKKESFPLTVTSAQKNPTAFYLCASCDRSYSQDTQYFGPGTRLTVL.

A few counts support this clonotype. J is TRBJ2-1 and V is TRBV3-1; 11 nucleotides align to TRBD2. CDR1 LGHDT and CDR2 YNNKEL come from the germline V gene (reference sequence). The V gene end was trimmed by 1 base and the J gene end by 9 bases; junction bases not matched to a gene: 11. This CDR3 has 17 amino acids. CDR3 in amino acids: CASSQADLAGGSGEQFF. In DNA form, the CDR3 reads TGTGCCAGCAGCCAAGCTGATCTAGCGGGAGGAAGCGGTGAGCAGTTCTTC.

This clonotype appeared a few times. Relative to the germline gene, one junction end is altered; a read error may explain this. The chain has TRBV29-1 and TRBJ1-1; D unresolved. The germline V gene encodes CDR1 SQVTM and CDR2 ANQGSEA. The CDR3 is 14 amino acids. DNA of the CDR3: TGCAGCGTTGAAGGGGGAAGTTTGAACACTGAGGCTTTCTTT. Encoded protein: CSVEGGSLNTEAFF.

The DNA of the CDR3 is TGTGCCAGCAGCGTAGTCGGACTGGCTGGCGAGCAGTTCTTC. Residues: CASSVVGLAGEQFF. This chain uses TRBV9 with TRBJ2-1, with D tentatively TRBD2 (5 bases). Germline CDR1 is SGDLS and CDR2 is YYNGEE. This CDR3 region has 14 residues. Trimming took off 0 bases at V and 10 bases at J, with 14 bases between the two ends.

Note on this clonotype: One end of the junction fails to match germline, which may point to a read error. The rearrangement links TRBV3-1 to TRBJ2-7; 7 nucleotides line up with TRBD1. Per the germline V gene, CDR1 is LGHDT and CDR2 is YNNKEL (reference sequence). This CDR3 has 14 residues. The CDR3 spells CTSSRLDRSYEQYF. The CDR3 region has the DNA TGTACCAGCAGCCGCCTGGACAGGTCCTACGAGCAGTACTTC.

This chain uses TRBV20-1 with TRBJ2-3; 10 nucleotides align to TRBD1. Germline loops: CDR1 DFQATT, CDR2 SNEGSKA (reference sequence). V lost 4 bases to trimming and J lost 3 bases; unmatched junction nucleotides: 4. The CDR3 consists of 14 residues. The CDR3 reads CSAKTGGRTDTQYF. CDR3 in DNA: TGCAGTGCTAAGACAGGGGGCCGAACAGATACGCAGTATTTT.

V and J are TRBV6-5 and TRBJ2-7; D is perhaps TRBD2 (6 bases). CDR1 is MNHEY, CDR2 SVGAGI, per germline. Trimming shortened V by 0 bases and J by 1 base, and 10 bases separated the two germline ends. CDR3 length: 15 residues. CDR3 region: CASSYSGTQSYEQYF. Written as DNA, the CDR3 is TGTGCCAGCAGTTACTCCGGGACTCAATCCTACGAGCAGTACTTC.

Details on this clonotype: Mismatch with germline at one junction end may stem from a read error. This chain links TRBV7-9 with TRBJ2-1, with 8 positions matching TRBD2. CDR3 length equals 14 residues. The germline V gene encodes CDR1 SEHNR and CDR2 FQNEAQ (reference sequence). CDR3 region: CASSLSGSYDEQFF. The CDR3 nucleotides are TGCGCCAGCAGCTTAAGCGGGAGTTACGATGAGCAGTTCTTC.

The CDR3 reads CASSHYRNTEAFF. The CDR3 DNA sequence: TGTGCCAGCAGCCATTACAGGAACACTGAAGCTTTCTTT. This chain joins TRBV4-2 and TRBJ1-1, with no clear D. This CDR3 is 13 amino acids long. From germline, CDR1 is LGHNA and CDR2 YNFKEQ. V lost 3 bases, J lost 1 base, and 6 bases lay in between.

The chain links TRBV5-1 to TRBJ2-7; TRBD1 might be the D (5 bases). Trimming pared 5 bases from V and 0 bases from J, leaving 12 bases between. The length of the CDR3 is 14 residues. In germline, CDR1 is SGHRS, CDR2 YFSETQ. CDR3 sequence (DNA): TGCGCCAGCAGTTCGACAGCAGACTCCTACGAGCAGTACTTC. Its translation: CASSSTADSYEQYF.

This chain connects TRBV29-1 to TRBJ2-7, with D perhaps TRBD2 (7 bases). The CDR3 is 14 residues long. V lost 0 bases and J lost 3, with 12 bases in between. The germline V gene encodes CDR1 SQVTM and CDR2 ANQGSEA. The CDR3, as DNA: TGCAGCGTTGAAGACGGGGGGCGGGGCTACGAGCAGTACTTC. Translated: CSVEDGGRGYEQYF.

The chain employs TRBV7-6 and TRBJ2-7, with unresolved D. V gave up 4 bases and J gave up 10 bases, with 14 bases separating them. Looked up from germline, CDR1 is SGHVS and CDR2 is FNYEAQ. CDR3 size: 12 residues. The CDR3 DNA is TGTGCCAGCAGCTCCTCCGGCAGCGCCCAGTACTTC. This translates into CASSSSGSAQYF.

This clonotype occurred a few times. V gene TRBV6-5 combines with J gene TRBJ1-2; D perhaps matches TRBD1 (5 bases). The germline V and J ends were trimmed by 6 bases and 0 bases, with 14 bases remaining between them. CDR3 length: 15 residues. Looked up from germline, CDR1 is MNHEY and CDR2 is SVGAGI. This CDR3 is CASSLTETTNYGYTF. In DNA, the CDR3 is TGTGCCAGCAGCCTGACAGAGACTACTAACTATGGCTACACCTTC.

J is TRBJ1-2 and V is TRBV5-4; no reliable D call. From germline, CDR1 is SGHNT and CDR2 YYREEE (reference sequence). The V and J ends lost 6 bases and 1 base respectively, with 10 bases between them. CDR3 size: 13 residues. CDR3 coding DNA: TGTGCCAGCAAGCTCGCAGTTAACTATGGCTACACCTTC. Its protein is CASKLAVNYGYTF. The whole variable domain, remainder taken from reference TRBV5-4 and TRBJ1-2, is ETGVTQSPTHLIKTRGQQVTLRCSSQSGHNTVSWYQQALGQGPQFIFQYYREEENGRGNFPPRFSGLQFPNYSSELNVNALELDDSALYLCASKLAVNYGYTFGSGTRLTVV.

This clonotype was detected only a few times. The CDR3 loop is CASSPSSGTGAYEQYF. The CDR3 DNA sequence: TGTGCCAGCAGCCCTAGTAGTGGGACAGGGGCCTACGAGCAGTACTTC. The chain joins TRBV9 to TRBJ2-7; 10 positions match TRBD1. The V and J ends lost 4 bases and 2 bases, in that order; junction bases with no gene match: 9. The CDR3 totals 16 residues. Per germline, CDR1 SGDLS and CDR2 YYNGEE.

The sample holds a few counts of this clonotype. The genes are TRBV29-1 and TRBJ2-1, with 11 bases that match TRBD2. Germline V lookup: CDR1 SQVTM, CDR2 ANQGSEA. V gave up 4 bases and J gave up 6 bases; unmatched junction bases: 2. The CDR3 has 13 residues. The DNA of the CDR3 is TGCAGCGTTGTAGCGGGAGGGCCCAATGAGCAGTTCTTC. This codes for CSVVAGGPNEQFF.

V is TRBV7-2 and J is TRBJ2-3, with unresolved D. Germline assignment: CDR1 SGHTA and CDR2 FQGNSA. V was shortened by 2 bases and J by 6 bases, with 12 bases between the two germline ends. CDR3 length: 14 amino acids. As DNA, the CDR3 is TGTGCCAGCAGCTTAAGGAGACTCCCCGATACGCAGTATTTT. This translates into CASSLRRLPDTQYF.